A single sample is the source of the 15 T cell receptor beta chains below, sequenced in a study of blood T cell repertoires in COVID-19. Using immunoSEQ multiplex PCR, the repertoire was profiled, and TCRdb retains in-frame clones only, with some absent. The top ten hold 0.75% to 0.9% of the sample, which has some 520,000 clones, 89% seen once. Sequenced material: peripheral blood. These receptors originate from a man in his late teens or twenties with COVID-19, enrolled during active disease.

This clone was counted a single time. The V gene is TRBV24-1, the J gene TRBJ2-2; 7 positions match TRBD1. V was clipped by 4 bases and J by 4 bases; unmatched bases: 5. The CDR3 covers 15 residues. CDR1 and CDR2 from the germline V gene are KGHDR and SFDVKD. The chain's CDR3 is CATSEEGAGTGELFF. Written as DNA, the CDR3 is TGTGCCACCAGTGAAGAGGGGGCGGGCACCGGGGAGCTGTTTTTT.

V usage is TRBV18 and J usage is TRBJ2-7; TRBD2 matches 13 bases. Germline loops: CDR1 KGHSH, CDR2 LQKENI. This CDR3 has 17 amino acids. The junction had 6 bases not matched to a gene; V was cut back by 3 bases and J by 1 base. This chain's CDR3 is CASSPRGGLAGSYEQYF. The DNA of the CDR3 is TGTGCCAGCTCACCTCGGGGGGGACTAGCGGGATCCTACGAGCAGTACTTC.

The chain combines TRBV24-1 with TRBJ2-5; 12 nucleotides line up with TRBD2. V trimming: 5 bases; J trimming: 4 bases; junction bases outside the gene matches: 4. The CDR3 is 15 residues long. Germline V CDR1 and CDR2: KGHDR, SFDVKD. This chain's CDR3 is CATSATSGSGETQYF. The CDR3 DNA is TGTGCCACCAGTGCGACTAGCGGGAGTGGAGAGACCCAGTACTTC.

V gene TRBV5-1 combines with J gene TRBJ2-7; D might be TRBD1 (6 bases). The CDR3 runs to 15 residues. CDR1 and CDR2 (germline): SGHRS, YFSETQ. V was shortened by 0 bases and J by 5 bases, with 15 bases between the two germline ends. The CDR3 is CASSLGDTGLNEQYF. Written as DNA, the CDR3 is TGCGCCAGCAGCTTGGGGGATACAGGGTTGAACGAGCAGTACTTC.

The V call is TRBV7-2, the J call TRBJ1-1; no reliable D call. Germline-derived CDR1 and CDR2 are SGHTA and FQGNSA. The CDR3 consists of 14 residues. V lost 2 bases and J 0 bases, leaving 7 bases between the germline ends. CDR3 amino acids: CASSLRAMNTEAFF. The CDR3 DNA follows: TGTGCCAGCAGCTTAAGAGCGATGAACACTGAAGCTTTCTTT.

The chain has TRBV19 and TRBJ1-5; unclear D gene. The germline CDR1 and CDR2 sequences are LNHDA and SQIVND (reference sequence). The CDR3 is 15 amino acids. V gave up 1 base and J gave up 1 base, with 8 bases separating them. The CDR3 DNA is TGTGCCAGTAGTATAGTCAGGATAAGCAATCAGCCCCAGCATTTT. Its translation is CASSIVRISNQPQHF.

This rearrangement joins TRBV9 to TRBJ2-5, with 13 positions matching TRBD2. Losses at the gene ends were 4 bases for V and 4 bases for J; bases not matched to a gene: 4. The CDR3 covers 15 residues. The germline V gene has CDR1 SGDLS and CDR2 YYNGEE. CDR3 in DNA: TGTGCCAGCAGCCCACGACTAGCGGGAGGAGAGACCCAGTACTTC. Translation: CASSPRLAGGETQYF. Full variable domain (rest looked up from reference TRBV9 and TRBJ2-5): DSGVTQTPKHLITATGQRVTLRCSPRSGDLSVYWYQQSLDQGLQFLIQYYNGEERAKGNILERFSAQQFPDLHSELNLSSLELGDSALYFCASSPRLAGGETQYFGPGTRLLVL.

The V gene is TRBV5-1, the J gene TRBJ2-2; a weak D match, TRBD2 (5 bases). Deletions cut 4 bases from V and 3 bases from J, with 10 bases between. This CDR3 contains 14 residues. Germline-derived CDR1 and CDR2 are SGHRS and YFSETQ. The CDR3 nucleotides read TGCGCCAGCAGCCTTTTCGGGGACACCGGGGAGCTGTTTTTT. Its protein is CASSLFGDTGELFF.

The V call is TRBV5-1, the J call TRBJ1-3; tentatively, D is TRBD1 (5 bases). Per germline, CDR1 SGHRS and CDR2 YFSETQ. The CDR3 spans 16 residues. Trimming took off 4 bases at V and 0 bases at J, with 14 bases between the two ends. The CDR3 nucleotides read TGCGCCAGCAGCCCAGGGCTCGCAACCTCTGGAAACACCATATATTTT. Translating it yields CASSPGLATSGNTIYF.

The CDR3 sequence: CASSMRVLPYEQYF. CDR3 coding DNA: TGTGCCAGTAGTATGAGAGTTCTTCCCTACGAGCAGTACTTC. The V and J genes are TRBV19 and TRBJ2-7; no clear D. The CDR3 is made up of 14 amino acids. V shed 3 bases and J shed 2 bases, with 11 bases lying between them. Germline V gene lookup returns CDR1 LNHDA and CDR2 SQIVND (reference sequence). Using reference TRBV19 and TRBJ2-7 for the parts outside the CDR3, the full variable domain is DGGITQSPKYLFRKEGQNVTLSCEQNLNHDAMYWYRQDPGQGLRLIYYSQIVNDFQKGDIAEGYSVSREKKESFPLTVTSAQKNPTAFYLCASSMRVLPYEQYFGPGTRLTVT.

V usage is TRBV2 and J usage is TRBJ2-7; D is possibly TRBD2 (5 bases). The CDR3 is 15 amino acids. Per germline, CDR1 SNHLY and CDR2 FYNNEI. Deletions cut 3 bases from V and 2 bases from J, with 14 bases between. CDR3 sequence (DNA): TGTGCCAGCAGTGATTCAGGACTTTACACCTACGAGCAGTACTTC. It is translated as CASSDSGLYTYEQYF.

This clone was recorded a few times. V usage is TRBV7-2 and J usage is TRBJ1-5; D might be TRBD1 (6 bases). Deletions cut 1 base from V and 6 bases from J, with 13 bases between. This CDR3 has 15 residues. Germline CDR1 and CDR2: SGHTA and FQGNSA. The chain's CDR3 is CASSLGRAGVQPQHF. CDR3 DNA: TGTGCCAGCAGCTTAGGACGGGCAGGGGTTCAGCCCCAGCATTTT. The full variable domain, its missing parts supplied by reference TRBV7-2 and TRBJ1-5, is GAGVSQSPSNKVTEKGKDVELRCDPISGHTALYWYRQSLGQGLEFLIYFQGNSAPDKSGLPSDRFSAERTGGSVSTLTIQRTQQEDSAVYLCASSLGRAGVQPQHFGDGTRLSIL.

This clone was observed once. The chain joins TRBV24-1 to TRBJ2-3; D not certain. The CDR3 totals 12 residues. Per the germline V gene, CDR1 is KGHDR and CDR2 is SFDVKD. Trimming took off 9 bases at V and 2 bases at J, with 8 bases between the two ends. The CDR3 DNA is TGTGCCACCCTAGGTTCCACAGATACGCAGTATTTT. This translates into CATLGSTDTQYF.

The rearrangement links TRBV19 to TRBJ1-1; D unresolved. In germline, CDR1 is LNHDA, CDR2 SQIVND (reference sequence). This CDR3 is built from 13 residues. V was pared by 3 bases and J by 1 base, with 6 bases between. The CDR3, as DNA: TGTGCCAGTAGTATGCGGCAGAACACTGAAGCTTTCTTT. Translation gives CASSMRQNTEAFF.

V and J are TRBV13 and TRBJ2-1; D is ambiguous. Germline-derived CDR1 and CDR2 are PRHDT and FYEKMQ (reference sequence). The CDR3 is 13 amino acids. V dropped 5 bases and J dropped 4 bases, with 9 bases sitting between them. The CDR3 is CASSSRAYNEQFF. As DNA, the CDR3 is TGTGCCAGCAGCAGTAGAGCATACAATGAGCAGTTCTTC.